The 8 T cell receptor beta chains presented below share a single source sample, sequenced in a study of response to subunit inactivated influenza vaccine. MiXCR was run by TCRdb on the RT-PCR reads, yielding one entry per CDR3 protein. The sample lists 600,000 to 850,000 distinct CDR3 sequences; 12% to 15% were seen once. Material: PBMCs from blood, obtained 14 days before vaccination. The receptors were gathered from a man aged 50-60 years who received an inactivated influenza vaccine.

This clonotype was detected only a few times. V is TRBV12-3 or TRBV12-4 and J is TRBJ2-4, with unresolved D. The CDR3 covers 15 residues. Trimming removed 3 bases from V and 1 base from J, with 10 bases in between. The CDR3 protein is CASSFSSGAKNIQYF. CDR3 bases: TGTGCCAGCAGTTTTTCCAGTGGGGCCAAAAACATTCAGTACTTC.

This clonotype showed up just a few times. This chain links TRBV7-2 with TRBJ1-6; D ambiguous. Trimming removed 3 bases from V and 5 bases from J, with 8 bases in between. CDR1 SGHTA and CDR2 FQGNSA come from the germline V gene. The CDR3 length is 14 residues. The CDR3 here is CASSFYGDNSPLHF. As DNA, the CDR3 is TGTGCCAGCAGCTTCTACGGAGATAATTCACCCCTCCACTTT.

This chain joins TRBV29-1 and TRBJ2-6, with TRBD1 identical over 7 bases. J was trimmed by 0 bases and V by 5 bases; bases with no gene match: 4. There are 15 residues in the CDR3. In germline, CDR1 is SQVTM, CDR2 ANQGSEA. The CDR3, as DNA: TGCAGCGTTTCGACAGGGAGCTCTGGGGCCAACGTCCTGACTTTC. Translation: CSVSTGSSGANVLTF.

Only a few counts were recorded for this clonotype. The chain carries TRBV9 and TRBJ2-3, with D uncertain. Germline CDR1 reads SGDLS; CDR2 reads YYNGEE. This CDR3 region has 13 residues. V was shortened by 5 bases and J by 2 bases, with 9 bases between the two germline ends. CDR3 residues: CASREILTDTQYF. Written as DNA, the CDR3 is TGTGCCAGCAGAGAGATCCTCACAGATACGCAGTATTTT.

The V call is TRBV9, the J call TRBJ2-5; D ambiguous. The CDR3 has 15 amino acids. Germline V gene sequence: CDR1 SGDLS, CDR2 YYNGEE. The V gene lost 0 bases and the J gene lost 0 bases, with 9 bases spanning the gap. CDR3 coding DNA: TGTGCCAGCAGCGTAGGGGCAGTAGACCAAGAGACCCAGTACTTC. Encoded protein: CASSVGAVDQETQYF.

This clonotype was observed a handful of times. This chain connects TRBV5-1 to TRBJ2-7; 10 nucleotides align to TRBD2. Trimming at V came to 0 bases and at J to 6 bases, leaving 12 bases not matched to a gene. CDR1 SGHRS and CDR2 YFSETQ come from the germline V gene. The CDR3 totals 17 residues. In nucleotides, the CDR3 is TGCGCCAGCAGCTTGGGGGGGCTAGCGGGAGATGCCTCCGAGCAGTACTTC. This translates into CASSLGGLAGDASEQYF.

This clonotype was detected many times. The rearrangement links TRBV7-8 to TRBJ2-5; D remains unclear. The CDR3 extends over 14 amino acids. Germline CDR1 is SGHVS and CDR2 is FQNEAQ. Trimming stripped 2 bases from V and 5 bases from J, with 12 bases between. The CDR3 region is CASSLRLGWETQYF. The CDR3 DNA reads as TGTGCCAGCAGCTTACGTCTGGGCTGGGAGACCCAGTACTTC.

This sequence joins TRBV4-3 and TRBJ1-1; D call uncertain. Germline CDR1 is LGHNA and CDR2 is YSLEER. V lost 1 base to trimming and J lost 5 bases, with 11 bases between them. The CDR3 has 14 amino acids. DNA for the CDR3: TGCGCCAGCAGCCAAGTAGTAGGAGGGACTGAAGCTTTCTTT. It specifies CASSQVVGGTEAFF.